This TCR beta chain was observed in a study of T-cell reconstitution after alpha-beta-depleted transplantation in children. Overall study findings and caveats: It was surviving recipient T cells and thymic progenitors that gave some patients high TCRbeta diversity at day 60. Most T-cell counts and diversity one year after the transplant came from T cells that were newly produced. Several hundred graft clones that had expanded were reportedly the source of alpha-beta T cells about two months after transplant.

This clonotype was observed at least ten times. Its cognate antigen is unknown. The TCRbeta library was prepared with unique molecular identifiers. One entry per CDR3 protein results from TCRdb running MiXCR on the PCR reads. The table shows 150,000 to 250,000 distinct CDR3 sequences, with roughly 6.3% occurring only once. Trimming removed 6 bases from V and 4 bases from J, with 20 bases in between. Germline loops: CDR1 SGHRS, CDR2 YFSETQ. This CDR3 has 15 residues. The clonotype was recovered from a girl under three years old with combined immunodeficiency, due to receive a stem cell transplant. Sequencing was performed on PBMCs, taken before TCRalphabeta/CD19-depleted stem cell transplant. This chain links TRBV5-1 with TRBJ2-7; D possibly corresponds to TRBD1 (6 bases). In DNA, the CDR3 is TGCGCCAGCACCCCGGGACACAATGTACGGTACGAGCAGTACTTC. This sequence encodes CASTPGHNVRYEQYF.